This record covers a single T cell receptor beta chain. The antigen is unknown. Within the sample, other DNA sequences also encode this same CDR3. This entry is derived from a study of OX40 agonist ivuxolimab in advanced cancers. Study information: Patients' therapy was ivuxolimab, an antibody that acts as an agonist of OX40 (CD134). The mean age was about 61 years, ranging from 23 to 79, with approximately 83% of participants male. Notes on the study in general: Low normalized clonal expansion also occurred in some nonresponding patients.

With 3 bases removed from V and 3 bases from J, the gap between germline ends came to 2 bases. Per germline, CDR1 MDHEN and CDR2 SYDVKM. The CDR3 consists of 11 residues. It was autoimmune disease history or systemic immunosuppression that excluded patients. Clones were sequenced by immunoSEQ multiplex PCR, and TCRdb holds only the in-frame ones, with some missing. The data show approximately 63,000 clones, about nine tenths seen once. The specimen comprised CD4+ or CD8+ T cells sorted from blood, sampled in a trial of the OX40 agonist ivuxolimab. This chain joins TRBV28 and TRBJ1-2; D not resolved. The receptor's source is an adult with an advanced solid tumor such as melanoma, head and neck, liver or kidney cancer. The CDR3 nucleotides are TGTGCCAGCAGTTTGGACTATGGCTACACCTTC. Translation gives CASSLDYGYTF.